This is a list of T cell receptor beta chains from one sample in a study of CD8+ T cells in alopecia areata. Method: immunoSEQ multiplex PCR; TCRdb's copy keeps in-frame clones and lacks some. The data show about 210,000 clones, with more than 45% seen just once and roughly 1.5% held by the top ten. The sample in question was CD4+ T cells sorted from blood, obtained at week 4, from a patient treated with tofacitinib. The origin of the receptors is a human donor with alopecia areata. CDR3s include the opening cysteine and the closing phenylalanine or tryptophan. The D gene is left open where the match is weak. The size of a clone is reported for some rows only, either as once, few or many, or as a class for expanded clones.

TRBJ1-1 | TRBV29-1 | once | NA | CSVGGHLNTEAFF | TGCAGCGTTGGTGGACACTTGAACACTGAAGCTTTCTTT
TRBJ2-7 | TRBV9 | NA | NA | CASSPRTGNYEQYF | TGTGCCAGCAGCCCCCGGACGGGGAACTACGAGCAGTACTTC
TRBJ2-3 | TRBV4-3 | NA | NA | CASSQVFTDTQYF | TGCGCCAGCAGCCAAGTTTTCACAGATACGCAGTATTTT
TRBJ2-7 | TRBV9 | NA | TRBD2 | CASSVGAPTSGVSYEQYF | TGTGCCAGCAGCGTAGGGGCCCCGACTAGCGGGGTCTCCTACGAGCAGTACTTC
TRBJ1-5 | TRBV10-3 | NA | NA | CAIGDQPQHF | TGTGCCATCGGAGATCAGCCCCAGCATTTT
TRBJ2-3 | TRBV2 | NA | NA | CASSEAEWGGHDGDTQYF | TGTGCCAGCAGTGAAGCTGAGTGGGGGGGCCATGATGGAGATACGCAGTATTTT
TRBJ2-5 | TRBV25-1 | NA | TRBD2 | CASSQVAGGTTLKTQYF | TGTGCCAGCAGTCAGGTAGCGGGGGGCACTACGTTGAAGACCCAGTACTTC
TRBJ2-1 | TRBV6-1 | once | TRBD1 | CASRPRDRVYNEQFF | TGTGCCAGCAGGCCCCGGGACAGGGTTTACAATGAGCAGTTCTTC
TRBJ2-7 | TRBV29-1 | few | TRBD1 | CSVQGDRGMEEQYF | TGCAGCGTACAGGGGGACAGGGGAATGGAGGAGCAGTACTTC
TRBJ2-3 | TRBV27 | NA | TRBD2 | CASSFLGVAGNLRRDTQYF | TGTGCCAGCAGCTTCCTCGGGGTAGCGGGGAACCTTAGGAGAGATACGCAGTATTTT
TRBJ2-1 | TRBV29-1 | NA | NA | CSVEEGAYEQFF | TGCAGCGTTGAGGAAGGGGCTTATGAGCAGTTCTTC
TRBJ2-1 | TRBV7-3 | NA | TRBD2 | CASSFRLAGHNEQFF | TGTGCCAGCAGCTTTAGACTAGCGGGTCACAATGAGCAGTTCTTC
TRBJ2-6 | TRBV7-2 | few | NA | CASSLFRAGANVLTF | TGTGCCAGCAGCTTATTTAGGGCTGGGGCCAACGTCCTGACTTTC
TRBJ2-5 | TRBV7-8 | NA | TRBD2 | CASSLGLAGGGETQYF | TGTGCCAGCAGCTTAGGTCTGGCGGGGGGAGGGGAGACCCAGTACTTC
TRBJ1-1 | TRBV27 | few | NA | CASMYAVNTEAFF | TGTGCCAGCATGTATGCGGTGAACACTGAAGCTTTCTTT
TRBJ1-1 | TRBV5-1 | NA | TRBD1 | CASRDGTGSPHTEAFF | TGCGCCAGCAGGGACGGGACAGGGAGCCCGCACACTGAAGCTTTCTTT
TRBJ1-1 | TRBV5-4 | NA | NA | CASSLSGPNTEAFF | TGTGCCAGCAGCTTGTCGGGGCCAAACACTGAAGCTTTCTTT
TRBJ2-7 | TRBV29-1 | NA | NA | CSVVGRDEQYF | TGCAGCGTTGTAGGCAGGGACGAGCAGTACTTC
TRBJ2-3 | TRBV2 | many | TRBD2 | CASSNVASGGVDTQYF | TGTGCCAGCAGCAATGTGGCTAGCGGGGGGGTAGATACGCAGTATTTT
TRBJ1-1 | TRBV9 | NA | NA | CASSGGRLEMNTEAFF | TGTGCCAGCAGCGGGGGACGGCTGGAAATGAACACTGAAGCTTTCTTT
TRBJ1-2 | TRBV30 | few | TRBD1 | CAWFMRQGPYGYTF | TGTGCCTGGTTTATGCGACAGGGTCCCTATGGCTACACCTTC
TRBJ1-1 | TRBV2 | NA | TRBD1 | CASSDAKGANTEAFF | TGTGCCAGCAGTGACGCCAAGGGGGCCAACACTGAAGCTTTCTTT
TRBJ1-4 | TRBV29-1 | NA | NA | CSVSGSRGEKLFF | TGCAGCGTTTCGGGCTCCCGGGGTGAAAAACTGTTTTTT
TRBJ2-1 | TRBV2 | NA | TRBD2 | CASSATGTSTNEQFF | TGTGCCAGCAGTGCCACCGGGACTAGTACCAATGAGCAGTTCTTC
TRBJ1-1 | TRBV5-1 | NA | NA | CASSLDSELRNTEAFF | TGCGCCAGCAGCTTGGACAGCGAACTGAGGAACACTGAAGCTTTCTTT
TRBJ2-6 | TRBV10-2 | NA | TRBD1 | CASSRGTGGLSGANVLTF | TGCGCCAGCAGTAGGGGGACAGGAGGCCTCTCTGGGGCCAACGTCCTGACTTTC
TRBJ1-6 | TRBV14 | many | NA | CASSQITGSDSPLHF | TGTGCCAGCAGCCAAATTACAGGGTCGGATTCACCCCTCCACTTT
TRBJ2-5 | TRBV5-1 | NA | NA | CASSLELQETQYF | TGCGCCAGCAGCTTGGAACTCCAAGAGACCCAGTACTTC
TRBJ1-6 | TRBV18 | NA | NA | CASSPEGHEASPLHF | TGTGCCAGCTCACCAGAGGGACATGAAGCTTCACCCCTCCACTTT
TRBJ1-1 | TRBV30 | NA | NA | CAWSSGDNTEAFF | TGTGCCTGGAGTTCAGGGGATAACACTGAAGCTTTCTTT
TRBJ2-3 | TRBV2 | NA | NA | CASSETTGGDTQYF | TGTGCCAGCAGCGAGACTACGGGTGGAGATACGCAGTATTTT
TRBJ2-2 | TRBV15 | NA | NA | CATSTPNTGELFF | TGTGCCACCAGCACTCCCAACACCGGGGAGCTGTTTTTT
TRBJ2-6 | TRBV30 | NA | NA | CAWNPGANVLTF | TGTGCCTGGAATCCTGGGGCCAACGTCCTGACTTTC
TRBJ1-2 | TRBV6-6 | NA | TRBD1 | CASSDRDRDGYTF | TGTGCCAGCAGCGACAGGGACAGGGATGGCTACACCTTC
TRBJ2-5 | TRBV30 | NA | NA | CAWSESSVETQYF | TGTGCCTGGAGTGAGTCTAGCGTAGAGACCCAGTACTTC
TRBJ1-6 | TRBV19 | few | TRBD1 | CASRRQGDSPLHF | TGTGCCAGTAGGCGACAGGGGGATTCACCCCTCCACTTT
TRBJ1-5 | TRBV29-1 | once | NA | CSVDLGRGQPQHF | TGCAGCGTTGATTTGGGTAGAGGTCAGCCCCAGCATTTT
TRBJ1-4 | TRBV19 | few | NA | CASSITTTNEKLFF | TGTGCCAGTAGTATCACGACAACTAATGAAAAACTGTTTTTT
TRBJ1-6 | TRBV30 | NA | TRBD1 | CAWSVRRNRDRGSPLHF | TGTGCCTGGAGTGTACGGCGTAATCGGGACAGGGGTTCACCCCTCCACTTT
TRBJ2-1 | TRBV29-1 | NA | NA | CSAGGRTYNEQFF | TGCAGCGCCGGCGGGCGGACCTACAATGAGCAGTTCTTC
TRBJ2-7 | TRBV23-1 | many | NA | CASSHEQYF | TGCGCCAGCAGTCACGAGCAGTACTTC
TRBJ1-1 | TRBV30 | NA | NA | CAWRWMNTEAFF | TGTGCCTGGAGGTGGATGAACACTGAAGCTTTCTTT
TRBJ2-5 | TRBV2 | NA | NA | CASSPSWTQYF | TGTGCCAGCAGTCCCAGCTGGACCCAGTACTTC
TRBJ2-7 | TRBV25-1 | NA | NA | CASSGMGTNFYEQYF | TGTGCCAGCAGTGGTATGGGAACCAACTTTTACGAGCAGTACTTC
TRBJ1-2 | TRBV4-2 | NA | NA | CASSQDSGDSGTF | TGTGCCAGCAGCCAAGATTCCGGGGATTCAGGCACCTTC
TRBJ1-3 | TRBV13 | NA | NA | CASSLPRNTIYF | TGTGCCAGCAGCTTACCAAGAAACACCATATATTTT